The 6 T cell receptor beta chains below all came from one sample that was sequenced in a study of blood T cell repertoires in COVID-19 (dated by TCRdb to 2018 to 2020). To prepare the library, the immunoSEQ multiplex PCR assay was applied. TCRdb retrieved this table from immuneACCESS and kept in-frame rearrangements only. Not all clones are present; in checked studies, unresolved V genes account for under half, and no reason is known for the remainder. This sample holds more than 300,000 clones; about 87% were observed only once. Of the sample, about 6.3% falls within the top ten clones. Material: peripheral blood. The receptor source for this set is a woman between 45 and 65 years old with COVID-19, enrolled during active disease.

This clone occurred a few times. The chain couples TRBV11-2 to TRBJ2-2; 8 bases match TRBD1. Germline loops: CDR1 SGHAT, CDR2 FQNNGV. This CDR3 is 16 amino acids long. J lost 4 bases, V lost 1 base, and 5 bases had no gene match. In DNA, the CDR3 is TGTGCCAGCAGCTTAGTATGGACAGGGAGCACCGGGGAGCTGTTTTTT. Translation gives CASSLVWTGSTGELFF.

V usage is TRBV7-9 and J usage is TRBJ1-5, with D uncertain. V lost 1 base and J lost 5, with 3 bases in between. Per the germline V gene, CDR1 is SEHNR and CDR2 is FQNEAQ (reference sequence). This CDR3 contains 12 residues. The DNA for the CDR3 is TGTGCCAGCAGCTTAGTAGATCAGCCCCAGCATTTT. Its translation is CASSLVDQPQHF.

V is TRBV29-1 and J is TRBJ2-1; TRBD2 might be the D (6 bases). This CDR3 region has 14 residues. Trimming cost V 5 bases and J 5 bases, with 16 bases left between them. Per the germline V gene, CDR1 is SQVTM and CDR2 is ANQGSEA. The CDR3 here is CSVKRGTGDNEQFF. The CDR3 region has the DNA TGCAGCGTTAAACGGGGGACGGGCGACAATGAGCAGTTCTTC.

The chain uses TRBV9 and TRBJ2-3; D is undetermined. Trimming took 5 bases from V and 4 from J, leaving 14 bases between them. Germline V gene data show CDR1 as SGDLS and CDR2 as YYNGEE. The length of the CDR3 is 14 residues. CDR3: CASSFGLSPDTQYF. The CDR3 coding sequence is TGTGCCAGCAGTTTTGGGCTATCGCCAGATACGCAGTATTTT.

The CDR3 region is CSASQGAREQYF. For the CDR3, the DNA is TGCAGTGCTAGTCAGGGGGCGCGGGAGCAGTACTTC. This chain uses TRBV20-1 with TRBJ2-7; TRBD1 agrees at 8 bases. In germline, CDR1 is DFQATT, CDR2 SNEGSKA (reference sequence). CDR3 length: 12 residues. The V and J ends lost 3 bases and 7 bases, in that order; junction bases with no gene match: 5.

The V gene is TRBV30, the J gene TRBJ1-6; 7 bases are a match to TRBD1. The CDR3 extends over 16 amino acids. The V segment lost 4 bases and the J segment 0 bases; nucleotides outside the gene matches: 6. The germline V gene has CDR1 GTSNPN and CDR2 SVGIG (reference sequence). Here the CDR3 reads CAWNPRGSSYNSPLHF. CDR3 DNA: TGTGCCTGGAATCCCAGGGGGAGCTCCTATAATTCACCCCTCCACTTT.